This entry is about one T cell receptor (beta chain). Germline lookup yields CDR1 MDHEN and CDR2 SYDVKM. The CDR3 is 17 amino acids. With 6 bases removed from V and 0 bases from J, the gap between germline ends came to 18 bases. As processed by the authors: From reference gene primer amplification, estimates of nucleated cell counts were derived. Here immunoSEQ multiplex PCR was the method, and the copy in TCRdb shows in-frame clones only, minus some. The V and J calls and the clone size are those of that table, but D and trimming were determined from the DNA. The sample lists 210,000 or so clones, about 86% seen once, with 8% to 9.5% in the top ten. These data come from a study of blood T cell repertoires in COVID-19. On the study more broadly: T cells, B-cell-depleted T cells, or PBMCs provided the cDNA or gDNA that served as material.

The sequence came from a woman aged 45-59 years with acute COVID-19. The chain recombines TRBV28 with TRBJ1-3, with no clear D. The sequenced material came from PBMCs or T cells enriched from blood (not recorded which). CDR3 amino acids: CASRRGGPYYSGNTIYF. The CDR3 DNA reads TGTGCCAGCAGGAGAGGAGGGCCCTATTACTCTGGAAACACCATATATTTT.